These 9 T cell receptor beta chains were all obtained from the same sample, sequenced in a study of shared clonotypes between healthy human individuals. Clones were sequenced by immunoSEQ multiplex PCR, and TCRdb holds only the in-frame ones, with some missing. The sample holds some 2.1 million clones; roughly 94% are singletons and the top ten take about 0.13%. Sequenced: naive CD4+ T cells sorted from blood. Sample subset: CD45RA+ positively selected. These receptors were taken from a man between 18 and 29 years old in good health.

The count of this clone is one. The same CDR3 is also encoded by other DNA sequences in this sample. This chain joins TRBV5-4 and TRBJ2-5; D may be TRBD2 (5 bases). Germline V gives CDR1 SGHNT, CDR2 YYREEE (reference sequence). CDR3 length: 13 residues. V lost 5 bases to trimming and J lost 2 bases, with 10 bases between them. In DNA form, the CDR3 reads TGTGCCAGCAGTCGGACTCTGCAAGAGACCCAGTACTTC. Its protein product is CASSRTLQETQYF.

The chain links TRBV9 to TRBJ1-3; D is unclear. The CDR3 has 14 amino acids. Trimming took off 3 bases at V and 0 bases at J, with 7 bases between the two ends. Germline V gene sequence: CDR1 SGDLS, CDR2 YYNGEE. The CDR3 loop reads CASSAQTSGNTIYF. The CDR3 bases are TGTGCCAGCAGCGCTCAGACCTCTGGAAACACCATATATTTT.

The chain employs TRBV2 and TRBJ2-7; D is perhaps TRBD1 (5 bases). The CDR3 is 15 residues long. The V gene's germline CDR1 is SNHLY and CDR2 FYNNEI. V shed 5 bases and J shed 6 bases, with 20 bases lying between them. The CDR3 nucleotides are TGTGCCAGCAGTCCCATGCGCGGTGGGGCCTCCGAGCAGTACTTC. Residues: CASSPMRGGASEQYF.

V is TRBV6-1 and J is TRBJ1-6; TRBD1 matches at 10 bases. Trimming removed 2 bases from V and 2 bases from J; junction bases left unmatched: 6. Germline loops: CDR1 MNHNS, CDR2 SASEGT. The CDR3 contains 18 residues. CDR3 loop: CASSERQGASAYNSPLHF. The CDR3 nucleotides read TGTGCCAGCAGTGAAAGACAGGGGGCTAGCGCCTATAATTCACCCCTCCACTTT.

The V and J genes are TRBV7-9 and TRBJ1-1; 9 bases map to TRBD1. Germline V gene lookup returns CDR1 SEHNR and CDR2 FQNEAQ (reference sequence). The CDR3 contains 14 residues. Trimming removed 5 bases from V and 6 bases from J; junction bases left unmatched: 7. In DNA form, the CDR3 reads TGTGCCAGCAGCCGGGACAGGGCGGTGGCTGAAGCTTTCTTT. Amino acids: CASSRDRAVAEAFF.

This clone is a singleton in its sample. V gene TRBV10-1 combines with J gene TRBJ1-2, with TRBD1 as a possible D gene (5 bases). The CDR3 extends over 14 amino acids. The germline V and J ends were trimmed by 2 bases and 5 bases, with 12 bases remaining between them. The germline gives CDR1 WNHNN, CDR2 SYGVQD (reference sequence). CDR3: CASSEDRGWYGYTF. In DNA, the CDR3 is TGCGCCAGCAGTGAGGATAGGGGCTGGTATGGCTACACCTTC.

The chain joins TRBV6-5 to TRBJ1-3, with a weak D call TRBD1 (6 bases). Trimming cost V 6 bases and J 6 bases, with 15 bases left between them. Germline V CDR1 and CDR2: MNHEY, SVGAGI. This CDR3 region has 14 residues. Here the CDR3 DNA reads TGTGCCAGCAGCCAAACAGGGTCGGCAAACACCATATATTTT. Its translation: CASSQTGSANTIYF.

The V and J genes are TRBV5-8 and TRBJ1-6; D not resolved. Trimming removed 0 bases at V and 6 bases at J, with 7 bases between. The CDR3 runs to 14 residues. CDR1 is SGHTS, CDR2 YDEGEE, per germline. The CDR3 loop is CASSLGLLNSPLHF. In nucleotides, the CDR3 is TGTGCCAGCAGCTTGGGACTCCTTAATTCACCCCTCCACTTT.

The chain links TRBV7-9 to TRBJ2-7; 9 bases line up with TRBD1. Germline V gene lookup returns CDR1 SEHNR and CDR2 FQNEAQ (reference sequence). The CDR3 runs to 15 residues. V shed 7 bases, J shed 6 bases, and the junction held 13 bases outside the gene matches. In DNA, the CDR3 is TGTGCCAGCATCAAGACCGGGACAGGGATTGCCGAGCAGTACTTC. Translating it yields CASIKTGTGIAEQYF.